Listed below are T cell receptor beta chains from one sample, sequenced in a study of blood T cell repertoires in COVID-19. Produced via immunoSEQ multiplex PCR; TCRdb's table is partial and in-frame only. The sample holds about 440,000 clones, about nine tenths seen once. Sequencing was done on a sample of PBMCs or T cells enriched from blood (not recorded which). The receptors were gathered from a man aged 18 to 30 who had recovered from COVID-19. Both conserved end residues are part of each CDR3. The D gene is left open where the match is weak.

j_call,v_call,cdr3_length,d_call,cdr3_nt,cdr3_aa
TRBJ2-7,TRBV27,14,TRBD1,TGTGCCAGCAGTTTTCGACAGGGCCCCTACGAGCAGTACTTC,CASSFRQGPYEQYF
TRBJ1-1,TRBV5-1,15,NA,TGCGCCAGCAGCCGGGACGGGGACATGGACACTGAAGCTTTCTTT,CASSRDGDMDTEAFF
TRBJ1-1,TRBV29-1,14,TRBD1,TGCAGCGTTGCAATGCGGGACAGGGGTTCTGAAGCTTTCTTT,CSVAMRDRGSEAFF
TRBJ2-1,TRBV3-1/TRBV3-2,16,TRBD2,TGTGCCAGCAGCCAGCTAGCGGGAGATCTCTACAATGAGCAGTTCTTC,CASSQLAGDLYNEQFF
TRBJ2-7,TRBV5-1,14,NA,TGCGCCAGCAGCTTGATTGACGGGTCCTACGAGCAGTACTTC,CASSLIDGSYEQYF
TRBJ2-7,TRBV5-6,12,NA,TGTGCCAGCAGCTTATCGAGCTACGAGCAGTACTTC,CASSLSSYEQYF
TRBJ1-2,TRBV12-3/TRBV12-4,13,NA,TGTGCCAGCAGTTTTTCGGGAAGCTATGGCTACACCTTC,CASSFSGSYGYTF
TRBJ1-5,TRBV19,15,TRBD1,TGTGCCAGTAGGGTACAGGGGCTTAGCAATCAGCCCCAGCATTTT,CASRVQGLSNQPQHF
TRBJ2-2,TRBV27,15,NA,TGTGCCAGCAGTTTATCGACAGGGAACACCGGGGAGCTGTTTTTT,CASSLSTGNTGELFF
TRBJ1-6,TRBV27,15,NA,TGTGCCAGCAGTCCGGCCAACCCCGGGAATTCACCCCTCCACTTT,CASSPANPGNSPLHF
TRBJ1-4,TRBV12-5,14,NA,TGTGCTAGTGGTACCCCGGCAACTAATGAAAAACTGTTTTTT,CASGTPATNEKLFF
TRBJ2-3,TRBV28,16,NA,TGTGCCAGCAGTCCGGGGGGCCTTCTCAGCACAGATACGCAGTATTTT,CASSPGGLLSTDTQYF
TRBJ2-1,TRBV6-5,15,TRBD1,TGTGCCAGCAGTCTTACAGGGGATTCCTACAATGAGCAGTTCTTC,CASSLTGDSYNEQFF
TRBJ1-6,TRBV18,15,NA,TGTGCCAGCTCACCACTGGGCCCGCGGGATTCACCCCTCCACTTT,CASSPLGPRDSPLHF
TRBJ2-1,TRBV10-3,14,NA,TGTGCCATCAGTGAGTCGGCAGTAAACAATGAGCAGTTCTTC,CAISESAVNNEQFF
TRBJ1-4,TRBV7-2,14,NA,TGTGCCAGCAGCGCTTGGGGGGGCATGGAAAAACTGTTTTTT,CASSAWGGMEKLFF
TRBJ1-1,TRBV7-2,14,NA,TGTGCCAGCAGCTTAGTCGCTATGAACACTGAAGCTTTCTTT,CASSLVAMNTEAFF